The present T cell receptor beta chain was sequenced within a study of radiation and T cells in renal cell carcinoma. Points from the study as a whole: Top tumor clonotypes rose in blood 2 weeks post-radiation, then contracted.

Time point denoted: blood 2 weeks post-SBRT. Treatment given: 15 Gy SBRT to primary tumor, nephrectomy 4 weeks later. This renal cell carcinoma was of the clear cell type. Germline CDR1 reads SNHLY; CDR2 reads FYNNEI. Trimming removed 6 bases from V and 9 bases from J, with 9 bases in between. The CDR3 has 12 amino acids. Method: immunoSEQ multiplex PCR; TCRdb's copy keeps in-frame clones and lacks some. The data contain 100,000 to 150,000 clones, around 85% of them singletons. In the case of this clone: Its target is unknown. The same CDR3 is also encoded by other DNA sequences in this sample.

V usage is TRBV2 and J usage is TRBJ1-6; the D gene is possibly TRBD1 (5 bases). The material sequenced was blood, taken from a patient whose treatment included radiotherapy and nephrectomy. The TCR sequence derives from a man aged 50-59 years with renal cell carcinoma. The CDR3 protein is CASRGTGSPLHF. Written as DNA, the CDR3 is TGTGCCAGCAGAGGGACGGGTTCACCCCTCCACTTT.